These T cell receptor beta chains were read from a single sample in a study of T-cell memory formation after mild COVID-19. TCRdb re-analysed the 5' RACE reads in MiXCR, keeping a single row per CDR3 protein. The sample shows roughly 89,000 distinct CDR3 sequences, approximately 13% of them seen only once. Source material: PBMCs or a T cell subset sorted from them (not recorded which). The receptor source for this set is an adult woman who had mild COVID-19 (a few samples of this study predate the infection). Cell type and time point are not known. CDR3s include the opening cysteine and the closing phenylalanine or tryptophan. D genes are given only for firm matches. Clone size, where shown, is once, few, many, or a class for clones that have expanded.

clone size: NA; D gene: NA; V gene: TRBV18; CDR3 length: 15; J gene: TRBJ2-3; CDR3 protein: CASSPVSPASDTQYF; CDR3 DNA: TGTGCCAGCTCACCAGTTTCCCCCGCCTCAGATACGCAGTATTTT
clone size: NA; D gene: NA; V gene: TRBV20-1; CDR3 length: 18; J gene: TRBJ2-6; CDR3 protein: CSARPTPGSPSGANVLTF; CDR3 DNA: TGCAGTGCTAGGCCTACTCCAGGGTCCCCCTCTGGGGCCAACGTCCTGACTTTC
clone size: NA; D gene: TRBD2; V gene: TRBV5-1; CDR3 length: 17; J gene: TRBJ2-2; CDR3 protein: CASSSRLAGGASGELFF; CDR3 DNA: TGCGCCAGCAGCTCCCGACTAGCGGGGGGTGCCAGCGGGGAGCTGTTTTTT
clone size: NA; D gene: TRBD2; V gene: TRBV6-5; CDR3 length: 21; J gene: TRBJ2-2; CDR3 protein: CASSYTALGLAGGRGTGELFF; CDR3 DNA: TGTGCCAGCAGTTACACCGCATTGGGACTAGCGGGTGGGAGAGGCACCGGGGAGCTGTTTTTT
clone size: many; D gene: NA; V gene: TRBV7-9; CDR3 length: 14; J gene: TRBJ2-7; CDR3 protein: CASSATGPNYEQYF; CDR3 DNA: TGTGCCAGCAGCGCCACGGGTCCGAACTACGAGCAGTACTTC
clone size: NA; D gene: NA; V gene: TRBV6-5; CDR3 length: 15; J gene: TRBJ2-3; CDR3 protein: CASSYESQGMDTQYF; CDR3 DNA: TGTGCCAGCAGTTACGAGTCCCAGGGGATGGATACGCAGTATTTT
clone size: few; D gene: TRBD2; V gene: TRBV29-1; CDR3 length: 13; J gene: TRBJ2-7; CDR3 protein: CSVASGNTYEQYF; CDR3 DNA: TGCAGCGTTGCTAGCGGCAACACCTACGAGCAGTACTTC
clone size: NA; D gene: NA; V gene: TRBV27; CDR3 length: 14; J gene: TRBJ1-1; CDR3 protein: CASSLKGVNTEAFF; CDR3 DNA: TGTGCCAGCAGTTTAAAGGGGGTGAACACTGAAGCTTTCTTT
clone size: few; D gene: TRBD2; V gene: TRBV29-1; CDR3 length: 15; J gene: TRBJ2-7; CDR3 protein: CSVRTSGTLSYEQYF; CDR3 DNA: TGCAGCGTTCGAACTAGCGGGACCCTCTCCTACGAGCAGTACTTC
clone size: NA; D gene: TRBD2; V gene: TRBV5-1; CDR3 length: 19; J gene: TRBJ2-3; CDR3 protein: CASSLANLGRAGSTDTQYF; CDR3 DNA: TGCGCCAGCAGCTTGGCCAACCTCGGGAGGGCGGGGAGCACAGATACGCAGTATTTT
clone size: few; D gene: NA; V gene: TRBV6-6; CDR3 length: 13; J gene: TRBJ1-1; CDR3 protein: CASPAGVGTEAFF; CDR3 DNA: TGTGCCAGCCCCGCTGGGGTAGGTACTGAAGCTTTCTTT
clone size: NA; D gene: TRBD2; V gene: TRBV27; CDR3 length: 16; J gene: TRBJ2-7; CDR3 protein: CASSLETSGSLVEQYF; CDR3 DNA: TGTGCCAGCAGTTTGGAGACTAGCGGGAGTTTGGTCGAGCAGTACTTC
clone size: NA; D gene: NA; V gene: TRBV19; CDR3 length: 14; J gene: TRBJ2-7; CDR3 protein: CASSIWSGGYKQYF; CDR3 DNA: TGTGCCAGTAGTATCTGGAGCGGTGGCTACAAGCAGTACTTC
clone size: NA; D gene: TRBD1; V gene: TRBV14; CDR3 length: 22; J gene: TRBJ2-6; CDR3 protein: CASSQDLVGTELSLWGANVLTF; CDR3 DNA: TGTGCCAGCAGCCAAGACCTAGTAGGGACAGAGCTATCTCTCTGGGGTGCCAACGTCCTGACTTTC
clone size: few; D gene: TRBD2; V gene: TRBV7-2; CDR3 length: 17; J gene: TRBJ2-3; CDR3 protein: CASSFETSGRRTDTQYF; CDR3 DNA: TGTGCCAGCAGCTTTGAAACTAGCGGGAGGAGGACAGATACGCAGTATTTT
clone size: NA; D gene: NA; V gene: TRBV6-2/TRBV6-3; CDR3 length: 12; J gene: TRBJ2-1; CDR3 protein: CASSYPGNEQFF; CDR3 DNA: TGTGCCAGCAGTTATCCGGGGAATGAGCAGTTCTTC
clone size: NA; D gene: NA; V gene: TRBV7-9; CDR3 length: 15; J gene: TRBJ1-3; CDR3 protein: CASSPTGGLGNTIYF; CDR3 DNA: TGTGCCAGCAGCCCGACCGGGGGGTTAGGAAACACCATATATTTT
clone size: few; D gene: NA; V gene: TRBV5-6; CDR3 length: 15; J gene: TRBJ1-2; CDR3 protein: CASRWAPAANYGYTF; CDR3 DNA: TGTGCCAGCAGGTGGGCTCCAGCGGCTAACTATGGCTACACCTTC